Below, 24 T cell receptor beta chains from the same sample are listed, as sequenced in a study of beta chain features in type 1 diabetes. Study-wide results and caveats: For Type 1 diabetes patients, all four CD4+ subsets carried TCRB CDR3s that were moderately but significantly shorter.

Isolated RNA was reverse transcribed in full, so expressed TCRB transcripts were sequenced. Sequencing was performed with immunoSEQ multiplex PCR; in TCRdb, only in-frame clones are kept and a portion is missing. The top ten clones hold 0.25% to 0.35% of a sample with 50,000 to 55,000 clones, about three fifths of them seen once. Their specific antigens are unknown. Sequencing input: stem cell memory CD4+ T cells from blood. The origin of the receptors is a woman in her 30s with type 1 diabetes.

This clone showed up just a few times. This chain joins TRBV7-9 and TRBJ2-6, with D hard to call. Germline CDR1 is SEHNR and CDR2 is FQNEAQ (reference sequence). This CDR3 has 15 residues. Deletions cut 11 bases from V and 0 bases from J, with 14 bases between. The DNA of the CDR3 is TGTGCCGAAAGAGGTGAATTCTCTGGGGCCAACGTCCTGACTTTC. It codes for CAERGEFSGANVLTF.

A single count supports this clone. Germline is not matched at one junction end, which may reflect a read error. J is TRBJ2-3 and V is TRBV5-1, with 7 bases lining up with TRBD2. This CDR3 has 14 residues. CDR1 and CDR2 from the germline V gene are SGHRS and YFSETQ. In DNA form, the CDR3 reads TGCGCCACCAGCGCGGGAGCGGGCACAGATACGCAGTATTTT. Translation gives CATSAGAGTDTQYF. Looking up the rest from reference TRBV5-1 and TRBJ2-3 gives the full variable domain: KAGVTQTPRYLIKTRGQQVTLSCSPISGHRSVSWYQQTPGQGLQFLFEYFSETQRNKGNFPGRFSGRQFSNSRSEMNVSTLELGDSALYLCATSAGAGTDTQYFGPGTRLTVL.

The chain couples TRBV30 to TRBJ2-7; D gene unclear. Deletions cut 2 bases from V and 5 bases from J, with 7 bases between. The CDR3 totals 11 residues. Germline V lookup: CDR1 GTSNPN, CDR2 SVGIG (reference sequence). The CDR3 DNA reads TGTGCCTGGAGTATGGGCGACGAGCAGTACTTC. Amino acids: CAWSMGDEQYF.

Remarks on this clone: The sample holds other DNA sequences that translate to the same CDR3. The V gene is TRBV19, the J gene TRBJ1-1; TRBD1 might be the D (5 bases). The germline gives CDR1 LNHDA, CDR2 SQIVND (reference sequence). V was shortened by 6 bases and J by 0 bases, with 11 bases between the two germline ends. This CDR3 contains 14 residues. This CDR3 is CASSPQGMNTEAFF. In DNA form, the CDR3 reads TGTGCCAGTAGCCCCCAGGGAATGAACACTGAAGCTTTCTTT. The variable domain in full, with the rest retrieved from reference TRBV19 and TRBJ1-1, is DGGITQSPKYLFRKEGQNVTLSCEQNLNHDAMYWYRQDPGQGLRLIYYSQIVNDFQKGDIAEGYSVSREKKESFPLTVTSAQKNPTAFYLCASSPQGMNTEAFFGQGTRLTVV.

The chain combines TRBV2 with TRBJ1-2; TRBD1 matches 9 bases. This CDR3 comprises 14 residues. From germline, CDR1 is SNHLY and CDR2 FYNNEI. With V trimmed by 7 bases and J by 4 bases, 7 bases remained unmatched. The CDR3 DNA is TGTGCCAGCACCGGGACAGGGCGCCTCTATGGCTACACCTTC. Protein sequence: CASTGTGRLYGYTF.

V gene TRBV14 combines with J gene TRBJ2-7; 9 bases align to TRBD2. Germline trimming cut 3 bases from V and 8 bases from J; bases unmatched to any gene: 2. CDR1 and CDR2 (germline): SGHDN, FVKESK. The CDR3 sequence is 12 residues long. CDR3 region: CASSQGLAQQYF. The CDR3 bases are TGTGCCAGCAGCCAGGGACTAGCCCAGCAGTACTTC.

The V and J genes are TRBV5-1 and TRBJ2-1; 10 bases match TRBD2. After removal of 4 bases from V and 9 bases from J, the junction contained 10 bases not matched to a gene. The CDR3 is made up of 15 amino acids. Germline V gene sequence: CDR1 SGHRS, CDR2 YFSETQ. The CDR3 bases are TGCGCCAGCAGCACGCATGGGACTAGCGTAAGTGAGCAGTTCTTC. This sequence encodes CASSTHGTSVSEQFF.

V is TRBV11-2 and J is TRBJ2-4, with a tentative D call TRBD1 (5 bases). The V and J ends lost 3 bases and 5 bases respectively, with 14 bases between them. The CDR3 length is 15 residues. CDR1 and CDR2 (germline): SGHAT, FQNNGV. The CDR3 coding sequence is TGTGCCAGCAGCTTGGGGTGGGGCAACGAAAACATTCAGTACTTC. It codes for CASSLGWGNENIQYF.

The gene calls are TRBV7-9 and TRBJ1-2, with D maybe TRBD1 (5 bases). CDR1 is SEHNR and CDR2 is FQNEAQ in the germline V gene (reference sequence). This CDR3 has 15 residues. The germline V and J ends were trimmed by 1 base and 4 bases, with 13 bases remaining between them. The CDR3 DNA reads TGTGCCAGCAGCTTAGTTGGCACAGGAGTCTATGGCTACACCTTC. It translates to CASSLVGTGVYGYTF.

In DNA, the CDR3 is TGCAGCGTTGGCACTAGCGGGGCAGATACGCAGTATTTT. It codes for CSVGTSGADTQYF. The V and J genes are TRBV29-1 and TRBJ2-3; 10 bases fit TRBD2. Germline CDR1 and CDR2: SQVTM and ANQGSEA. Losses at the gene ends were 4 bases for V and 4 bases for J; bases not matched to a gene: 2. The CDR3 length is 13 residues.

The V gene is TRBV5-4, the J gene TRBJ2-3, with a weak D call TRBD2 (6 bases). The germline gives CDR1 SGHNT, CDR2 YYREEE (reference sequence). The CDR3 sequence is 16 residues long. V was clipped by 4 bases and J by 6 bases, with 21 bases between them. This CDR3 reads CASSQIVAGPRDTQYF. In DNA, the CDR3 is TGTGCCAGCAGCCAGATAGTGGCGGGGCCTCGGGATACGCAGTATTTT.

The rearrangement links TRBV28 to TRBJ2-3; no firm D call. Deletions cut 11 bases from V and 7 bases from J, with 16 bases between. This CDR3 is built from 12 residues. Per the germline V gene, CDR1 is MDHEN and CDR2 is SYDVKM. CDR3 loop: CASGAILNTQYF. In DNA form, the CDR3 reads TGTGCCTCGGGTGCAATTTTAAATACGCAGTATTTT.

The V call is TRBV30, the J call TRBJ1-2, with 8 bases fitting TRBD1. The V gene's germline CDR1 is GTSNPN and CDR2 SVGIG (reference sequence). This CDR3 has 14 residues. After removal of 0 bases from V and 0 bases from J, the junction contained 0 bases not matched to a gene. The CDR3, as DNA: TGTGCCTGGAGTGTGACAGGGGCTAACTATGGCTACACCTTC. Translation: CAWSVTGANYGYTF.

The chain links TRBV28 to TRBJ2-1; 9 nucleotides match TRBD1. Germline V lookup: CDR1 MDHEN, CDR2 SYDVKM. The CDR3 is made up of 17 amino acids. The V and J ends lost 4 bases and 1 base, in that order; junction bases with no gene match: 8. Here the CDR3 DNA reads TGTGCCAGCAGTTCCCCCGAGACAGGGGGTTCCTACAATGAGCAGTTCTTC. It specifies CASSSPETGGSYNEQFF.

The J gene is TRBJ1-3, the V gene TRBV9; D gene uncertain. The germline V and J ends were trimmed by 0 bases and 0 bases, with 4 bases remaining between them. This CDR3 comprises 14 residues. CDR1 and CDR2 (germline): SGDLS, YYNGEE. CDR3 DNA: TGTGCCAGCAGCGTAGCTACCTCTGGAAACACCATATATTTT. Amino acids: CASSVATSGNTIYF.

V is TRBV27 and J is TRBJ2-4; no clear D gene. Trimming stripped 8 bases from V and 5 bases from J, with 28 bases between. CDR3 size: 18 residues. CDR1 is MNHEY and CDR2 is SMNVEV in the germline V gene (reference sequence). This CDR3 is CASQPRSAPSPPQNIQYF. DNA for the CDR3: TGTGCCAGCCAACCCAGGTCGGCCCCCAGTCCGCCCCAAAACATTCAGTACTTC.

CDR3 DNA sequence: TGTGCCAGCAGCTTAGAGGCCGCCGGGGACATTCAGTACTTC. Translation: CASSLEAAGDIQYF. This chain links TRBV11-2 with TRBJ2-4; possibly TRBD2 for D (5 bases). V lost 0 bases and J 8 bases, leaving 11 bases between the germline ends. The CDR3 sequence is 14 residues long. Looked up from germline, CDR1 is SGHAT and CDR2 is FQNNGV.

This chain's CDR3 is CSVQTSGNTDTQYF. CDR3 in DNA: TGCAGCGTTCAGACTAGCGGGAACACAGATACGCAGTATTTT. This chain links TRBV29-1 with TRBJ2-3, with TRBD2 matching over 11 bases. CDR1 and CDR2 from the germline V gene are SQVTM and ANQGSEA. The CDR3 runs to 14 residues. After removal of 5 bases from V and 2 bases from J, the junction contained 3 bases not matched to a gene.

The chain is built from TRBV14 and TRBJ2-1, with 9 bases aligning to TRBD1. CDR1 SGHDN and CDR2 FVKESK come from the germline V gene. Trimming cost V 4 bases and J 2 bases; bases outside gene matches: 3. The CDR3 is 15 residues long. The CDR3 spells CASSPWTGAYNEQFF. Written as DNA, the CDR3 is TGTGCCAGCAGCCCGTGGACAGGGGCCTACAATGAGCAGTTCTTC.

The chain is built from TRBV18 and TRBJ2-2; no clear D gene. The V and J ends lost 2 bases and 7 bases respectively, with 11 bases between them. Germline V CDR1 and CDR2: KGHSH, LQKENI. This CDR3 is built from 14 residues. CDR3 bases: TGTGCCAGCTCACCAGGCACCCCTCGCGGGGAGCTGTTTTTT. It yields the protein CASSPGTPRGELFF.

A few counts support this clone. The V and J genes are TRBV29-1 and TRBJ2-1; D unresolved. Per germline, CDR1 SQVTM and CDR2 ANQGSEA. CDR3 length: 11 residues. V gave up 4 bases and J gave up 6 bases, with 7 bases separating them. This CDR3 is CSVVTLNEQFF. CDR3 nucleotide sequence: TGCAGCGTTGTAACTCTCAATGAGCAGTTCTTC.

The chain joins TRBV7-2 to TRBJ2-5, with TRBD1 matching over 8 bases. The V gene's germline CDR1 is SGHTA and CDR2 FQGNSA. V lost 5 bases, J lost 5 bases, and 7 bases stayed unmatched. This CDR3 contains 14 residues. The CDR3 here is CASSPRTGLETQYF. For the CDR3, the DNA is TGTGCCAGCAGCCCTCGGACAGGGCTGGAGACCCAGTACTTC.

The chain combines TRBV6-5 with TRBJ2-7; D perhaps matches TRBD2 (6 bases). This CDR3 is built from 14 residues. V was clipped by 8 bases and J by 4 bases, with 18 bases between them. Germline V gene lookup returns CDR1 MNHEY and CDR2 SVGAGI. CDR3 in DNA: TGTGCCAGCGGGTTGGGACTTAGACAATACGAGCAGTACTTC. Amino acid sequence: CASGLGLRQYEQYF.

This sequence joins TRBV9 and TRBJ2-3; TRBD2 agrees at 9 bases. V trimming: 0 bases; J trimming: 4 bases; junction bases outside the gene matches: 6. The CDR3 length is 16 residues. CDR1 is SGDLS and CDR2 is YYNGEE in the germline V gene. The CDR3 loop is CASSVVGSGSSDTQYF. Here the CDR3 DNA reads TGTGCCAGCAGCGTAGTCGGTAGCGGGAGCTCAGATACGCAGTATTTT.